The 24 T cell receptor beta chains below were found in one sample sequenced in a study of cytomegalovirus exposure and HLA in healthy donors. Profiled with immunoSEQ multiplex PCR; TCRdb holds only in-frame clones, not every one. This sample carries approximately 260,000 clones, approximately 83% of them seen once, and the ten largest clones take 1%. The specimen sequenced was PBMCs. The receptor set was obtained from a woman aged 18-29 years in good health and CMV-seronegative.

The chain recombines TRBV5-4 with TRBJ1-2; D possibly corresponds to TRBD1 (6 bases). Trimming took 0 bases from V and 4 from J, leaving 10 bases between them. Germline-derived CDR1 and CDR2 are SGHNT and YYREEE (reference sequence). CDR3 length: 14 amino acids. CDR3 in DNA: TGTGCCAGCAGCTTGGCGAGGGGGAGCTATGGCTACACCTTC. Its protein product is CASSLARGSYGYTF.

The chain has TRBV29-1 and TRBJ2-3; 13 bases map to TRBD2. There are 15 residues in the CDR3. Trimming removed 2 bases from V and 2 bases from J; junction bases left unmatched: 1. Germline V gives CDR1 SQVTM, CDR2 ANQGSEA. DNA of the CDR3: TGCAGCGTTGAAACTAGCGGGAGGGCCACAGATACGCAGTATTTT. It encodes CSVETSGRATDTQYF.

This clone was recorded once. The chain combines TRBV2 with TRBJ2-7; 8 nucleotides align to TRBD1. This CDR3 has 15 amino acids. With 2 bases clipped from V and 4 bases from J, the junction kept 7 bases outside the gene matches. CDR1 and CDR2 from the germline V gene are SNHLY and FYNNEI. CDR3 nucleotide sequence: TGTGCCAGCAGTGAAAAGGGGACAGGAGTGTACGAGCAGTACTTC. The encoded protein is CASSEKGTGVYEQYF.

This chain connects TRBV14 to TRBJ2-5, with 7 bases that match TRBD1. CDR3 size: 16 residues. The V gene end was trimmed by 4 bases and the J gene end by 5 bases; junction bases not matched to a gene: 13. CDR1 and CDR2 from the germline V gene are SGHDN and FVKESK. CDR3 loop: CASSLWDRPWGETQYF. For the CDR3, the DNA is TGTGCCAGCAGCCTCTGGGACAGACCTTGGGGGGAGACCCAGTACTTC.

J is TRBJ1-3 and V is TRBV29-1; no definite D call. V dropped 4 bases and J dropped 0 bases, with 13 bases sitting between them. CDR1 is SQVTM and CDR2 is ANQGSEA in the germline V gene. CDR3 length equals 15 residues. The CDR3 loop reads CSVARDTSSGNTIYF. Here the CDR3 DNA reads TGCAGCGTTGCCCGAGACACGAGCTCTGGAAACACCATATATTTT.

This sequence joins TRBV5-4 and TRBJ1-3; weak D call: TRBD1 (5 bases). Deletions cut 4 bases from V and 1 base from J, with 15 bases between. Looked up from germline, CDR1 is SGHNT and CDR2 is YYREEE (reference sequence). The CDR3 extends over 16 amino acids. The CDR3 protein is CASSHRQLLSGNTIYF. The CDR3, as DNA: TGTGCCAGCAGCCACCGACAGTTGCTATCTGGAAACACCATATATTTT. Together with reference TRBV5-4 and TRBJ1-3, the CDR3 gives the full variable domain: ETGVTQSPTHLIKTRGQQVTLRCSSQSGHNTVSWYQQALGQGPQFIFQYYREEENGRGNFPPRFSGLQFPNYSSELNVNALELDDSALYLCASSHRQLLSGNTIYFGEGSWLTVV.

The V and J genes are TRBV19 and TRBJ2-3; 9 bases line up with TRBD2. The CDR3 is made up of 15 amino acids. In germline, CDR1 is LNHDA, CDR2 SQIVND (reference sequence). V was pared by 3 bases and J by 6 bases, with 7 bases of the junction left unmatched. The CDR3 sequence is CASSMRGLAQDTQYF. CDR3 nucleotide sequence: TGTGCCAGTAGTATGAGGGGACTAGCCCAGGATACGCAGTATTTT.

The chain combines TRBV4-3 with TRBJ2-1; D possibly corresponds to TRBD1 (6 bases). V lost 1 base and J lost 0, with 10 bases in between. CDR3 length equals 16 residues. CDR1 is LGHNA and CDR2 is YSLEER in the germline V gene. The CDR3 DNA is TGCGCCAGCAGCCAAGCACAGGGTCGCTCCTACAATGAGCAGTTCTTC. Amino acids: CASSQAQGRSYNEQFF.

The rearrangement joins TRBV18 to TRBJ2-2; 8 bases map to TRBD2. Germline trimming cut 3 bases from V and 2 bases from J; bases unmatched to any gene: 5. Germline V gene lookup returns CDR1 KGHSH and CDR2 LQKENI. The CDR3 covers 16 residues. CDR3 residues: CASSPFSGDNTGELFF. The CDR3 DNA sequence: TGTGCCAGCTCACCGTTTAGCGGGGACAACACCGGGGAGCTGTTTTTT.

V is TRBV7-3 and J is TRBJ2-2; D remains ambiguous. The V end lost 0 bases, the J end lost 6 bases, and 17 bases lay between the germline ends. Germline V gives CDR1 SGHTA, CDR2 FQGTGA. This CDR3 is 17 amino acids long. CDR3 DNA: TGTGCCAGCAGCTTAACTGCAGCGAGATCCCTTTCCGGGGAGCTGTTTTTT. It yields the protein CASSLTAARSLSGELFF.

This clone was observed a handful of times. The V gene is TRBV6-1, the J gene TRBJ2-4, with D tentatively TRBD2 (6 bases). Trimming stripped 4 bases from V and 12 bases from J, with 25 bases between. This CDR3 is built from 16 residues. The germline V gene encodes CDR1 MNHNS and CDR2 SASEGT. The CDR3 is CASSASRSGGVVGQYF. The CDR3 DNA reads as TGTGCCAGCAGTGCCTCTCGGTCCGGCGGGGTGGTAGGTCAGTACTTC.

This chain joins TRBV5-1 and TRBJ2-5; 9 bases align to TRBD1. This CDR3 spans 14 amino acids. The V segment lost 6 bases and the J segment 7 bases; nucleotides outside the gene matches: 10. Germline CDR1 and CDR2: SGHRS and YFSETQ. The CDR3 sequence: CASTDTGGAVTQYF. DNA of the CDR3: TGCGCCAGCACCGATACAGGGGGCGCGGTGACCCAGTACTTC.

V usage is TRBV28 and J usage is TRBJ1-2, with 8 bases that match TRBD1. The CDR3 spans 18 residues. Germline CDR1 is MDHEN and CDR2 is SYDVKM. The V segment lost 7 bases and the J segment 7 bases; nucleotides outside the gene matches: 23. The CDR3 here is CASTTGGAALEGAGGYTF. The CDR3 bases are TGTGCCAGCACCACAGGGGGGGCAGCACTCGAAGGAGCGGGTGGCTACACCTTC.

This sequence joins TRBV29-1 and TRBJ1-2; 7 bases are shared with TRBD1. Germline V lookup: CDR1 SQVTM, CDR2 ANQGSEA. This CDR3 is 11 amino acids long. With V trimmed by 6 bases and J by 8 bases, 6 bases remained unmatched. CDR3 protein: CSVGGLGGYTF. As DNA, the CDR3 is TGCAGCGTAGGGGGCCTCGGGGGCTACACCTTC.

The chain combines TRBV11-1 with TRBJ2-7; possible D gene TRBD2, 7 bases. Germline CDR1 and CDR2: SGHAT and FQDESV (reference sequence). CDR3 length: 14 residues. Trimming pared 5 bases from V and 2 bases from J, leaving 13 bases between. The CDR3 spells CASSELGGPYEQYF. The CDR3 DNA reads as TGTGCCAGCAGCGAACTGGGGGGGCCCTACGAGCAGTACTTC. Full variable domain (remainder filled in from reference TRBV11-1 and TRBJ2-7): EAEVAQSPRYKITEKSQAVAFWCDPISGHATLYWYRQILGQGPELLVQFQDESVVDDSQLPKDRFSAERLKGVDSTLKIQPAELGDSAMYLCASSELGGPYEQYFGPGTRLTVT.

The chain is built from TRBV27 and TRBJ2-7, with 15 positions matching TRBD2. Trimming cost V 5 bases and J 6 bases; bases outside gene matches: 11. CDR1 is MNHEY and CDR2 is SMNVEV in the germline V gene (reference sequence). This CDR3 is 17 amino acids long. The CDR3 bases are TGTGCCAGCAGTGGACTAGCGGGAGGGCCGGTTTACAGCGAGCAGTACTTC. Protein: CASSGLAGGPVYSEQYF.

The chain combines TRBV10-3 with TRBJ2-7, with D possibly matching TRBD1 (5 bases). The CDR3 runs to 12 residues. CDR1 ENHRY and CDR2 SYGVKD come from the germline V gene. The germline V and J ends were trimmed by 5 bases and 4 bases, with 9 bases remaining between them. CDR3 loop: CAISSQGYEQYF. The CDR3 DNA sequence: TGTGCCATCAGTTCTCAGGGTTACGAGCAGTACTTC.

The chain joins TRBV19 to TRBJ2-4, with TRBD2 identical over 9 bases. Germline V gene lookup returns CDR1 LNHDA and CDR2 SQIVND (reference sequence). Losses at the gene ends were 5 bases for V and 3 bases for J; bases not matched to a gene: 8. The CDR3 has 16 amino acids. CDR3 DNA sequence: TGTGCCAGTAGTGGATATAGCGGGGGCGTCAAAAACATTCAGTACTTC. Translation gives CASSGYSGGVKNIQYF.

The gene calls are TRBV2 and TRBJ1-5; D gene ambiguous. From germline, CDR1 is SNHLY and CDR2 FYNNEI. This CDR3 spans 13 amino acids. Trimming took 11 bases from V and 3 from J, leaving 14 bases between them. CDR3 DNA: TGTGCCGGAAAATCCGGGTTCAATCAGCCCCAGCATTTT. This gives the protein CAGKSGFNQPQHF.

The chain combines TRBV18 with TRBJ1-4; D unclear. Trimming left V 5 bases short and J 7 bases short, with 8 bases between. This CDR3 spans 12 amino acids. Germline CDR1 reads KGHSH; CDR2 reads LQKENI. CDR3 DNA sequence: TGTGCCAGCTCAACCGTTAGTGAAAAACTGTTTTTT. Its protein product is CASSTVSEKLFF.

In this sample, this clone turned up once. This chain links TRBV18 with TRBJ2-3, with D possibly matching TRBD1 (5 bases). The CDR3 is 12 amino acids. The V and J ends lost 6 bases and 2 bases respectively, with 6 bases between them. Germline values: CDR1 KGHSH, CDR2 LQKENI. CDR3 nucleotide sequence: TGTGCCAGCTCGGACAACACAGATACGCAGTATTTT. This gives the protein CASSDNTDTQYF.

The gene calls are TRBV4-1 and TRBJ1-5; 12 bases match TRBD1. J gave up 0 bases and V 0 bases, and 9 bases lay outside the gene matches. Germline V gene lookup returns CDR1 MGHRA and CDR2 YSYEKL. The CDR3 has 20 residues. The CDR3 DNA is TGCGCCAGCAGCCAAGATCCGGGACAGGGGGCAACCTATAGCAATCAGCCCCAGCATTTT. Translation gives CASSQDPGQGATYSNQPQHF.

V gene TRBV6-5 combines with J gene TRBJ2-5; D remains unclear. The V end lost 1 base, the J end lost 5 bases, and 17 bases lay between the germline ends. This CDR3 region has 16 residues. In germline, CDR1 is MNHEY, CDR2 SVGAGI. The chain's CDR3 is CASSYLVLPPKETQYF. CDR3 DNA: TGTGCCAGCAGTTACTTGGTCCTTCCGCCTAAGGAGACCCAGTACTTC.

The chain recombines TRBV5-5 with TRBJ2-5; 8 positions match TRBD1. Germline CDR1 SGHKS, CDR2 YYEKEE (reference sequence). The CDR3 covers 14 residues. The V gene end was trimmed by 3 bases and the J gene end by 3 bases; junction bases not matched to a gene: 4. Here the CDR3 DNA reads TGTGCCAGCAGCTCTTGGGGACAGGAAGAGACCCAGTACTTC. Protein product: CASSSWGQEETQYF.